These 6 T cell receptor beta chains were all obtained from the same sample, sequenced in a study of cytomegalovirus exposure and HLA in healthy donors. It was with 60 Vbeta and 13 Jbeta primers that the PCR ran. Sequenced by immunoSEQ multiplex PCR; TCRdb stores in-frame clones only, minus some. The sample has roughly 190,000 clones, approximately 80% seen once. The specimen was PBMCs. These receptors all stem from a woman aged 25 to 39 in good health and CMV-seropositive.

In this sample, this clone turned up a few times. The CDR3 DNA is TGTGCCAGCAGCTTGGGCCCCAGCGGGATACACTCCTACGAGCAGTACTTC. Amino acids: CASSLGPSGIHSYEQYF. This chain joins TRBV11-2 and TRBJ2-7; 7 nucleotides agree with TRBD2. The CDR3 is 17 amino acids. Germline assignment: CDR1 SGHAT and CDR2 FQNNGV. Unmatched junction bases numbered 11, after V lost 3 bases and J lost 0 bases.

The rearrangement uses TRBV11-3 and TRBJ1-1; D is perhaps TRBD1 (5 bases). Trimming removed 2 bases at V and 9 bases at J, with 10 bases between. Germline CDR1 is SGHNT and CDR2 is YENEEA. CDR3 size: 12 residues. CDR3 DNA sequence: TGTGCCAGCAGCTTAACAGGACACCAAGCTTTCTTT. It yields the protein CASSLTGHQAFF.

This chain connects TRBV5-1 to TRBJ1-1, with D maybe TRBD1 (6 bases). Germline values: CDR1 SGHRS, CDR2 YFSETQ. V was clipped by 9 bases and J by 3 bases, with 18 bases between them. The length of the CDR3 is 14 residues. CDR3 nucleotide sequence: TGCGCCACCTACGACCCAAACAGGGACACTGAAGCTTTCTTT. Translating it yields CATYDPNRDTEAFF.

This chain connects TRBV7-2 to TRBJ2-1; 8 positions match TRBD2. The ends lost 5 bases at V and 4 bases at J; junction bases unmatched: 7. The CDR3 length is 15 residues. Germline CDR1 SGHTA, CDR2 FQGNSA. CDR3 loop: CASSRGGGRYNEQFF. For the CDR3, the DNA is TGTGCCAGCAGCCGGGGGGGAGGCAGATACAATGAGCAGTTCTTC.

This chain's CDR3 is CASSFWARPEAFF. For the CDR3, the DNA is TGTGCCAGCAGTTTTTGGGCTCGCCCTGAAGCTTTCTTT. This sequence joins TRBV28 and TRBJ1-1, with D unclear. The ends were cut back, 3 bases at V and 6 bases at J, with 11 bases in the middle. Germline loops: CDR1 MDHEN, CDR2 SYDVKM. The CDR3 has 13 residues.

This clone was seen once. The J gene is TRBJ1-5, the V gene TRBV30, with a weak D call TRBD1 (6 bases). CDR3 length equals 15 residues. CDR1 is GTSNPN, CDR2 SVGIG, per germline (reference sequence). V was trimmed by 2 bases and J by 0 bases, leaving 11 bases between them. This CDR3 reads CAWSLGQYSNQPQHF. CDR3 DNA sequence: TGTGCCTGGAGTCTCGGACAGTATAGCAATCAGCCCCAGCATTTT.